The clone carrying this T cell receptor beta chain came up many times. In the original processing: Amplification with reference gene primers provided the estimates of nucleated cell counts. The protocol was immunoSEQ multiplex PCR, while the TCRdb copy is restricted to in-frame clones and leaves out a portion. V and J calls plus clone size are reproduced from that table; the DNA served to infer D and trimming. The sample gives around 45,000 clones, 60% to 85% of which show up once; 33% is in the top ten. This specimen belongs to a study of blood T cell repertoires in COVID-19. The CDR3 spans 18 residues.

The sequenced sample consisted of peripheral blood. The chain employs TRBV21-1 and TRBJ2-7; the tabulated D call, TRBD2, remains unverified against the DNA. TRBV21-1 is an annotated pseudogene. This TCR derives from a woman aged 80 or older with acute or convalescent COVID-19. CDR3 protein: CASSNGVAGGPRSYEQYF. The CDR3 DNA follows: TGTGCCAGCAGCAATGGGGTAGCGGGAGGGCCGAGATCCTACGAGCAGTACTTC.